These 7 T cell receptor beta chains were all obtained from the same sample, sequenced in a study of neurological immune-mediated disorders. Each CDR3 protein gets one entry after TCRdb re-called the 5' RACE reads with MiXCR. The sample shows some 70,000 distinct CDR3 sequences, 4.5% of them seen only once. Sequencing was performed on PBMCs. Receptor source: a man under 40 with multiple sclerosis.

This clonotype was seen ten or more times. An end of the junction differs from the germline gene, which may be a read error. The chain joins TRBV5-5 to TRBJ1-5; D is uncertain. Germline CDR1 SGHKS, CDR2 YYEKEE (reference sequence). The CDR3 totals 16 residues. CDR3 residues: CASSLEGTVSNQPQNF. The CDR3 DNA reads TGTGCCAGCAGCTTGGAAGGAACCGTTAGCAATCAGCCCCAGAATTTT.

The rearrangement uses TRBV20-1 and TRBJ2-3; D remains unclear. CDR1 is DFQATT, CDR2 SNEGSKA, per germline (reference sequence). V shed 0 bases and J shed 4 bases, with 8 bases lying between them. CDR3 length: 13 amino acids. This chain's CDR3 is CSARDVWSDTQYF. CDR3 sequence (DNA): TGCAGTGCTAGAGATGTATGGTCAGATACGCAGTATTTT.

This chain links TRBV6-5 with TRBJ1-4; tentatively, D is TRBD1 (5 bases). Germline CDR1 and CDR2: MNHEY and SVGAGI. The length of the CDR3 is 16 residues. V was clipped by 3 bases and J by 4 bases, with 15 bases between them. The CDR3 sequence is CASSYSPGRSNEKLFF. CDR3 DNA sequence: TGTGCCAGCAGTTATAGCCCGGGACGGAGTAATGAAAAACTGTTTTTT.

This clonotype was recorded at least ten times. This rearrangement joins TRBV6-5 to TRBJ1-1; the D gene is possibly TRBD1 (5 bases). V lost 0 bases and J 7 bases, leaving 12 bases between the germline ends. Germline assignment: CDR1 MNHEY and CDR2 SVGAGI. This CDR3 contains 14 residues. The CDR3 DNA is TGTGCCAGCAGTTACTCGTCGGGGGTTGGTGAAGCTTTCTTT. Residues: CASSYSSGVGEAFF.

This clonotype was picked up many times. The genes are TRBV7-2 and TRBJ2-3; maybe TRBD2 (5 bases). The ends were cut back, 4 bases at V and 2 bases at J, with 13 bases in the middle. This CDR3 is built from 15 residues. Germline loops: CDR1 SGHTA, CDR2 FQGNSA. The CDR3 loop is CASSSLTGFTDTQYF. The CDR3 coding sequence is TGTGCCAGCAGCTCACTAACGGGGTTCACAGATACGCAGTATTTT.

There are many counts of this clonotype. V gene TRBV20-1 combines with J gene TRBJ1-4; TRBD1 is a possible D gene (5 bases). CDR3 size: 15 residues. V was cut by 5 bases and J by 8 bases, with 21 bases left in between. Germline V gives CDR1 DFQATT, CDR2 SNEGSKA (reference sequence). The DNA for the CDR3 is TGCAGTGCTCCAGATCCAGGGAAGCCACGGGAAAAACTGTTTTTT. Translation gives CSAPDPGKPREKLFF.

This clonotype was seen only a few times. A much bigger clone sits one base away, suggesting this may be a read error. The chain recombines TRBV20-1 with TRBJ2-1, with D hard to call. Trimming took off 6 bases at V and 0 bases at J, with 18 bases between the two ends. Germline assignment: CDR1 DFQATT and CDR2 SNEGSKA (reference sequence). The CDR3 spans 16 residues. CDR3 protein: CSATANPFTSYNEQFF. For the CDR3, the DNA is TGCAGTGCGACCGCTAACCCCTTCACCTCCTACAATGAGCAGTTCTTC.